Shown below are 11 T cell receptor beta chains from a single sample sequenced in a study of T cells in Graves' hyperthyroidism and ophthalmopathy. Template material for amplifying TCR beta CDR3 regions consisted of RNA transcripts. The TCR CDR3 first-round RT-PCR relied on the HTBI primer set. TCRdb re-called the multiplex PCR reads through MiXCR, storing one row per CDR3 protein. The sample shows 310,000 or so distinct CDR3 sequences, around 15% of them seen only once. Input material: blood. Every receptor here comes from an older woman with Graves' ophthalmopathy.

This clonotype was counted many times. DNA of the CDR3: TGTGCCAGCAGGCCAAAGGGACTAGCGGGGACCTACGAGCAGTACTTC. The encoded protein is CASRPKGLAGTYEQYF. This chain connects TRBV7-2 to TRBJ2-7; 13 bases map to TRBD2. The CDR3 contains 16 residues. Germline V gene sequence: CDR1 SGHTA, CDR2 FQGNSA. After removal of 6 bases from V and 2 bases from J, the junction contained 7 bases not matched to a gene.

Concerning this clonotype: It may be a read error: a sequence one base away is much more abundant. The gene calls are TRBV5-1 and TRBJ1-1; unclear D gene. CDR1 and CDR2 (germline): SGHRS, YFSETQ. V gave up 7 bases and J gave up 1 base, with 17 bases separating them. This CDR3 is 15 amino acids long. The chain's CDR3 is CASGSSEHRNTEAFF. CDR3 DNA sequence: TGCGCCAGCGGCTCTTCGGAACATCGGAACACTGAAGCTTTCTTT.

This clonotype was seen many times. The V and J genes are TRBV12-3 or TRBV12-4 and TRBJ1-1; weak D call: TRBD1 (5 bases). The V end was cut by 1 base, the J end by 0 bases, with 6 bases between. This CDR3 has 14 amino acids. CDR3 coding DNA: TGTGCCAGCAGTTTAGTGACAGTGAACACTGAAGCTTTCTTT. Amino acids: CASSLVTVNTEAFF.

This chain joins TRBV13 and TRBJ1-1, with 7 bases lining up with TRBD1. The germline V gene has CDR1 PRHDT and CDR2 FYEKMQ (reference sequence). The CDR3 spans 16 residues. V shed 6 bases, J shed 0 bases, and the junction held 10 bases outside the gene matches. The CDR3 DNA reads TGTGCCAGCAGGCCCAATCTGGACAGGATGAACACTGAAGCTTTCTTT. Protein product: CASRPNLDRMNTEAFF.

Many counts were recorded for this clonotype. The chain combines TRBV2 with TRBJ2-4; 8 positions match TRBD1. V dropped 6 bases and J dropped 5; count of bases not matched to a gene: 6. Germline CDR1 is SNHLY and CDR2 is FYNNEI. The CDR3 has 14 residues. As DNA, the CDR3 is TGTGCCAGCAGCTGGAACAGGGGGGAAAACATTCAGTACTTC. This sequence encodes CASSWNRGENIQYF. Drawing the rest from reference TRBV2 and TRBJ2-4, the complete variable domain is EPEVTQTPSHQVTQMGQEVILRCVPISNHLYFYWYRQILGQKVEFLVSFYNNEISEKSEIFDDQFSVERPDGSNFTLKIRSTKLEDSAMYFCASSWNRGENIQYFGAGTRLSVL.

V gene TRBV16 combines with J gene TRBJ2-2, with 12 nucleotides matching TRBD2. The CDR3 consists of 16 residues. The J segment lost 4 bases and the V segment lost 4 bases, leaving 4 bases of the junction unmatched. Germline V lookup: CDR1 KGHSY, CDR2 FQNENV. The CDR3 reads CASSPQLAGGTGELFF. DNA of the CDR3: TGTGCCAGCAGCCCCCAACTAGCGGGAGGCACCGGGGAGCTGTTTTTT.

In its sample, this clonotype was seen a few times. V gene TRBV12-3 or TRBV12-4 combines with J gene TRBJ1-5; the D is unclear. The CDR3 has 16 amino acids. The V gene lost 3 bases and the J gene lost 0 bases, with 12 bases spanning the gap. DNA of the CDR3: TGTGCCAGCAGTTTGGGCGGCGAATATAGCAATCAGCCCCAGCATTTT. It codes for CASSLGGEYSNQPQHF.

The chain links TRBV7-2 to TRBJ2-7; D gene uncertain. The CDR3 extends over 15 amino acids. Germline assignment: CDR1 SGHTA and CDR2 FQGNSA. V lost 3 bases and J lost 4, with 16 bases in between. CDR3 coding DNA: TGTGCCAGCAGCTTTCGGGCCCCGGACGGGTACGAGCAGTACTTC. Amino acid sequence: CASSFRAPDGYEQYF.

A note on this clonotype: No DNA is shown, since the ends of the CDR3 on it are uncertain; the CDR3 is the one TCRdb lists. V is TRBV27 and J is TRBJ2-2. The CDR3 is made up of 15 amino acids, end residues included. Germline-derived CDR1 and CDR2 are MNHEY and SMNVEV (reference sequence). The CDR3 sequence is CASSFLAGNTGELFF.

This clonotype showed up many times. This rearrangement joins TRBV28 to TRBJ1-1; TRBD1 might be the D (6 bases). Between the trimmed V and J ends, which lost 10 bases and 0 bases, there was a span of 15 bases. This CDR3 is built from 14 residues. Germline CDR1 and CDR2: MDHEN and SYDVKM. This chain's CDR3 is CATGQFHMNTEAFF. CDR3 DNA sequence: TGTGCCACCGGACAGTTTCACATGAACACTGAAGCTTTCTTT.

The table lists this clonotype with many counts. V usage is TRBV18 and J usage is TRBJ2-5, with TRBD1 matching over 7 bases. With 3 bases clipped from V and 5 bases from J, the junction kept 9 bases outside the gene matches. Germline CDR1 is KGHSH and CDR2 is LQKENI. This CDR3 has 15 amino acids. The CDR3 reads CASSPDRAARETQYF. The CDR3 DNA follows: TGTGCCAGCTCACCCGACAGGGCCGCAAGGGAGACCCAGTACTTC.